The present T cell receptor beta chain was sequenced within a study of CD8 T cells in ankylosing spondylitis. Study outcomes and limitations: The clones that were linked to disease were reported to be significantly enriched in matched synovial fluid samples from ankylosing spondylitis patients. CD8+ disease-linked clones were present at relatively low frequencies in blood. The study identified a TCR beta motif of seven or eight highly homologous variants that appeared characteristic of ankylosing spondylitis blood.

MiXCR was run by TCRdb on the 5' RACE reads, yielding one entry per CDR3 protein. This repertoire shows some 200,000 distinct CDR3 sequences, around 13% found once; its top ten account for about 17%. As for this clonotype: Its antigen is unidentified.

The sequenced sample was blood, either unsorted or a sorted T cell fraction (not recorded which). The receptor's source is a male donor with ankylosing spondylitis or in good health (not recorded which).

The CDR3 sequence: CASSLDRAYGEGEQFF. The CDR3 DNA reads as TGCGCCAGCAGCTTGGACAGGGCTTACGGTGAGGGTGAGCAGTTCTTC. V is TRBV5-1 and J is TRBJ2-1, with D possibly TRBD1 on 6 matching bases. V lost 0 bases and J 9 bases, leaving 19 bases between the germline ends. The CDR3 sequence is 16 residues long. Germline lookup yields CDR1 SGHRS and CDR2 YFSETQ.